This is a list of T cell receptor beta chains from one sample in a study of blood T cell repertoires in COVID-19. The table came from immunoSEQ multiplex PCR; TCRdb's copy has only in-frame clones and leaves some out. The table records about 170,000 clones, 85% of them present only once. Input material: peripheral blood. All receptors come from a woman of 80 years or more with COVID-19, enrolled during active disease. CDR3s include the opening cysteine and the closing phenylalanine or tryptophan. The D gene is left open where the match is weak. The listing skips clone size in some rows; elsewhere it reads once, few, many or a size class.

TRBV5-4,TRBJ1-2,NA,NA,TGTGCCAGCAGCCGGGACACGGGGAATGGCTACACCTTC,CASSRDTGNGYTF
TRBV23-1,TRBJ2-7,NA,NA,TGCGCCAGCAGTCATCCAACCTGGTGGAGGGCCTTCTCCTACGAGCAGTACTTC,CASSHPTWWRAFSYEQYF
TRBV4-1,TRBJ1-2,TRBD1,NA,TGCGCCAGCAGCCAAGATAGGGGGGGACAGGGATTGCTCGGCTACACCTTC,CASSQDRGGQGLLGYTF
TRBV7-6,TRBJ1-3,NA,NA,TGTGCCAGCAGCTTAGTCTCCGGGGGATCATCAGGAAACACCATATATTTT,CASSLVSGGSSGNTIYF
TRBV5-1,TRBJ2-7,TRBD1,once,TGCGCCAGCAAGCAGGAGGGACAGGGGGTAGAGGAGCAGTACTTC,CASKQEGQGVEEQYF
TRBV25-1,TRBJ1-1,NA,NA,TGTGCCAGCAGCCTGGTCGGGAAGACTGAAGCTTTCTTT,CASSLVGKTEAFF
TRBV12-3/TRBV12-4,TRBJ1-1,NA,NA,TGTGCCAGCAGTTCCGCCTCCGGGTTAAGGAGCTTT,CASSSASGLRSF
TRBV29-1,TRBJ1-6,TRBD1,NA,TGCAGCCTGCGAGAGACAGGGCCGGAATCACCCCTCCACTTT,CSLRETGPESPLHF
TRBV28,TRBJ1-3,TRBD1,NA,TGTGCCAGCAGTAACGACAGGGTTTCCGGAAACACCATATATTTT,CASSNDRVSGNTIYF
TRBV5-6,TRBJ1-3,NA,NA,TGTGCCAGCAGCCCCTCGGGCTCTGGAAACACCATATATTTT,CASSPSGSGNTIYF
TRBV9,TRBJ2-1,TRBD2,NA,TGTGCCAGCAGCGAGACTAGCGGGACGTACAATGAGCAGTTCTTC,CASSETSGTYNEQFF
TRBV3-1/TRBV3-2,TRBJ2-5,TRBD2,NA,TGTGCCAGCAGCCGCCTAGGAGCGGGGGGCCCGCAAGAGACCCAGTACTTC,CASSRLGAGGPQETQYF
TRBV24-1,TRBJ2-1,TRBD1,NA,TGTGCCACCAGTGATAACCGGGACAGGGGAGGGCAGTTCTTC,CATSDNRDRGGQFF
TRBV28,TRBJ1-4,NA,NA,TGTGCCAGCATTGGTCAACAGGGTGGCGAAAAACTGTTTTTT,CASIGQQGGEKLFF